This T cell receptor beta chain comes out of a study of neurological immune-mediated disorders. Where libraries were unsorted, they were derived from 2 million PBMCs stored at -80 degrees C. Study-wide results and limits: Private repertoires in all groups were suggested, as expanded clones shared no CDR3 amino acid sequences across subjects. Phylogenetic analysis grouped 18 of 34 multiple sclerosis patients' repertoires together, suggesting a possible repertoire signature.

Note on this clonotype: Its target is unknown.

CDR3 length: 15 amino acids. Germline values: CDR1 LNHNV, CDR2 YYDKDF (reference sequence). Trimming removed 0 bases from V and 4 bases from J, with 10 bases in between. MiXCR, run by TCRdb on the 5' RACE reads, gives a single entry per CDR3 protein. The table has about 66,000 distinct CDR3 sequences, 3.5% to 5% seen once. The chain carries TRBV15 and TRBJ1-3; D unresolved. The receptor was derived from a man aged 25 to 40 with multiple sclerosis. Sequenced: PBMCs. The CDR3 here is CATSRDRDLGNTIYF. The CDR3 coding sequence is TGTGCCACCAGCAGAGATAGAGACCTAGGAAACACCATATATTTT.